A single T cell receptor beta chain is shown here with its context. Its matching antigen is unknown. The record originates from a study of cytomegalovirus exposure and HLA in healthy donors. Study overall: Under 90% of around 390 genotyped donors fell in the Caucasian-associated ancestry cluster. Notes on the study in general: Per published reports, the classifier diagnosed cytomegalovirus status with high specificity and sensitivity.

Germline V gives CDR1 KGHSH, CDR2 LQKENI. The length of the CDR3 is 17 residues. V shed 0 bases and J shed 4 bases, with 18 bases lying between them. PCR involved 60 Vbeta and 13 Jbeta primers. The table came from immunoSEQ multiplex PCR; TCRdb's copy has only in-frame clones and leaves some out. The repertoire consists of some 140,000 clones, with around 72% occurring once and the leading ten covering 1.3%. Specimen: PBMCs. The rearrangement uses TRBV18 and TRBJ1-2; no definite D call. This clonotype was obtained from a woman between 40 and 50 years old in good health and CMV-seronegative. The CDR3 protein is CASSPPLIVDLGYGYTF. CDR3 sequence (DNA): TGTGCCAGCTCACCACCACTAATTGTGGATCTGGGCTATGGCTACACCTTC.